The 29 T cell receptor beta chains reported below all come from one sample, sequenced in a study of radiotherapy plus CTLA-4 blockade in lung cancer. The table came from immunoSEQ multiplex PCR; TCRdb's copy has only in-frame clones and leaves some out. The sample shows tens of thousands of clones, about 80% of them seen only once. Material: peripheral blood, obtained from a patient treated with radiotherapy plus ipilimumab. The receptors stem from a human donor with non-small cell lung cancer who had a complete response to radiotherapy plus ipilimumab.

This chain connects TRBV27 to TRBJ2-2, with 12 bases that match TRBD1. V trimming: 2 bases; J trimming: 6 bases; junction bases outside the gene matches: 7. This CDR3 is built from 17 residues. Germline V gene sequence: CDR1 MNHEY, CDR2 SMNVEV (reference sequence). The chain's CDR3 is CASSLAPGQGAPGELFF. CDR3 coding DNA: TGTGCCAGCAGTTTAGCCCCGGGACAGGGGGCGCCCGGGGAGCTGTTTTTT.

This chain connects TRBV5-4 to TRBJ2-3; D is possibly TRBD2 (6 bases). Looked up from germline, CDR1 is SGHNT and CDR2 is YYREEE (reference sequence). With 6 bases removed from V and 6 bases from J, the gap between germline ends came to 17 bases. CDR3 length: 14 residues. The CDR3, as DNA: TGTGCCAGCAACTTTGGAGGGCCAGGGGATACGCAGTATTTT. Protein product: CASNFGGPGDTQYF. The full variable domain, rest sourced from reference TRBV5-4 and TRBJ2-3, is ETGVTQSPTHLIKTRGQQVTLRCSSQSGHNTVSWYQQALGQGPQFIFQYYREEENGRGNFPPRFSGLQFPNYSSELNVNALELDDSALYLCASNFGGPGDTQYFGPGTRLTVL.

This sequence joins TRBV28 and TRBJ1-1; TRBD1 is a possible D gene (5 bases). V was clipped by 5 bases and J by 1 base, with 11 bases between them. This CDR3 has 14 amino acids. CDR1 and CDR2 from the germline V gene are MDHEN and SYDVKM. CDR3 amino acids: CASSIGAWNTEAFF. The CDR3 DNA reads as TGTGCCAGCAGTATCGGGGCCTGGAACACTGAAGCTTTCTTT. The variable domain in full, completed from reference TRBV28 and TRBJ1-1, reads DVKVTQSSRYLVKRTGEKVFLECVQDMDHENMFWYRQDPGLGLRLIYFSYDVKMKEKGDIPEGYSVSREKKERFSLILESASTNQTSMYLCASSIGAWNTEAFFGQGTRLTVV.

The chain employs TRBV29-1 and TRBJ2-7, with a possible D match to TRBD1 (5 bases). Germline lookup yields CDR1 SQVTM and CDR2 ANQGSEA. The CDR3 extends over 12 amino acids. Deletions cut 4 bases from V and 3 bases from J, with 10 bases between. The CDR3 sequence is CSVAARVYEQYF. The DNA of the CDR3 is TGCAGCGTTGCTGCCAGGGTCTACGAGCAGTACTTC.

The chain employs TRBV19 and TRBJ1-1, with a possible D match to TRBD1 (5 bases). From germline, CDR1 is LNHDA and CDR2 SQIVND (reference sequence). V lost 7 bases and J lost 2, with 14 bases in between. The CDR3 has 14 residues. The CDR3 here is CASTLWGLNTEAFF. The CDR3, as DNA: TGTGCCAGTACCCTGTGGGGCCTTAACACTGAAGCTTTCTTT. Full variable domain (outside the CDR3, taken from reference TRBV19 and TRBJ1-1): DGGITQSPKYLFRKEGQNVTLSCEQNLNHDAMYWYRQDPGQGLRLIYYSQIVNDFQKGDIAEGYSVSREKKESFPLTVTSAQKNPTAFYLCASTLWGLNTEAFFGQGTRLTVV.

The rearrangement uses TRBV6-5 and TRBJ2-1; a possible D gene is TRBD2 (6 bases). With 4 bases removed from V and 6 bases from J, the gap between germline ends came to 16 bases. In germline, CDR1 is MNHEY, CDR2 SVGAGI. CDR3 length: 15 residues. CDR3 coding DNA: TGTGCCAGCAGTTCCCGGGAGTCAGTCCGCAATGAGCAGTTCTTC. This translates into CASSSRESVRNEQFF.

The chain recombines TRBV10-1 with TRBJ2-7; 7 positions match TRBD2. CDR3 size: 12 residues. CDR1 WNHNN and CDR2 SYGVQD come from the germline V gene (reference sequence). With V trimmed by 8 bases and J by 3 bases, 4 bases remained unmatched. CDR3 coding DNA: TGCGCCAGCGGGGGGGGAAACTACGAGCAGTACTTC. Its protein is CASGGGNYEQYF.

In its sample, this clone was seen a few times. The chain has TRBV5-4 and TRBJ1-5; unclear D gene. CDR3 length: 13 residues. V was trimmed by 4 bases and J by 1 base, leaving 6 bases between them. Germline CDR1 SGHNT, CDR2 YYREEE (reference sequence). The DNA for the CDR3 is TGTGCCAGCAGCCTGGGGAGCAATCAGCCCCAGCATTTT. It is translated as CASSLGSNQPQHF.

The gene calls are TRBV18 and TRBJ1-1; D remains ambiguous. This CDR3 contains 15 residues. Germline CDR1 and CDR2: KGHSH and LQKENI. V was shortened by 0 bases and J by 1 base, with 9 bases between the two germline ends. CDR3 amino acids: CASSPPNTPNTEAFF. As DNA, the CDR3 is TGTGCCAGCTCACCACCGAACACGCCGAACACTGAAGCTTTCTTT.

The chain couples TRBV19 to TRBJ1-5, with TRBD1 matching 8 bases. With V trimmed by 5 bases and J by 3 bases, 9 bases remained unmatched. Germline-derived CDR1 and CDR2 are LNHDA and SQIVND (reference sequence). CDR3 length equals 16 residues. The CDR3 bases are TGTGCCAGTAGTCGAGGACAGGGATTCCACAATCAGCCCCAGCATTTT. This sequence encodes CASSRGQGFHNQPQHF. Full variable domain (outside the CDR3, taken from reference TRBV19 and TRBJ1-5): DGGITQSPKYLFRKEGQNVTLSCEQNLNHDAMYWYRQDPGQGLRLIYYSQIVNDFQKGDIAEGYSVSREKKESFPLTVTSAQKNPTAFYLCASSRGQGFHNQPQHFGDGTRLSIL.

J is TRBJ2-1 and V is TRBV11-3; TRBD2 matches 8 bases. The CDR3 spans 17 residues. Trimming took 1 base from V and 8 from J; bases not matched to a gene: 13. Germline CDR1 reads SGHNT; CDR2 reads YENEEA. CDR3 nucleotide sequence: TGTGCCAGCAGCTTAGGGTCCCGGACTAGCAATAGCGATGAGCAGTTCTTC. Translation: CASSLGSRTSNSDEQFF.

The CDR3 sequence is CASSLGTGGIHEQYV. The CDR3 DNA is TGTGCCAGCAGCTTAGGGACAGGGGGCATTCACGAGCAGTACGTC. This chain joins TRBV11-2 and TRBJ2-7; TRBD1 matches 11 bases. The CDR3 has 15 amino acids. The V gene end was trimmed by 1 base and the J gene end by 5 bases; junction bases not matched to a gene: 4. Germline V gene data show CDR1 as SGHAT and CDR2 as FQNNGV.

V usage is TRBV11-2 and J usage is TRBJ2-4; 14 bases line up with TRBD2. CDR1 SGHAT and CDR2 FQNNGV come from the germline V gene. The CDR3 consists of 17 residues. The V and J ends lost 4 bases and 3 bases, in that order; junction bases with no gene match: 5. In DNA, the CDR3 is TGTGCCAGCAGCTCGACTAGCGGGAGGGTGGGCAAAAACATTCAGTACTTC. It codes for CASSSTSGRVGKNIQYF.

CDR3 DNA sequence: TGCGCCAGCAGTTCGGGGGTGGCATCTGGAAACACCATATATTTT. Translated: CASSSGVASGNTIYF. The gene calls are TRBV5-1 and TRBJ1-3; perhaps TRBD1 as D (5 bases). The CDR3 is 15 residues long. CDR1 and CDR2 from the germline V gene are SGHRS and YFSETQ. The V end lost 5 bases, the J end lost 1 base, and 13 bases lay between the germline ends.

The chain links TRBV6-1 to TRBJ1-2; maybe TRBD1 (6 bases). Germline V gene lookup returns CDR1 MNHNS and CDR2 SASEGT. The V end lost 6 bases, the J end lost 0 bases, and 14 bases lay between the germline ends. The CDR3 has 15 amino acids. This CDR3 reads CASRSGGNTNYGYTF. The CDR3 DNA sequence: TGTGCCAGCAGGTCGGGGGGCAATACTAACTATGGCTACACCTTC.

The chain recombines TRBV7-2 with TRBJ2-3, with TRBD2 matching 16 bases. The V gene's germline CDR1 is SGHTA and CDR2 FQGNSA. This CDR3 region has 18 residues. V was pared by 3 bases and J by 2 bases, with 5 bases of the junction left unmatched. The CDR3 DNA is TGTGCCAGCAGCTTTAGTGGGACTAGCGGGGGGGCCACAGATACGCAGTATTTT. It codes for CASSFSGTSGGATDTQYF.

A few counts support this clone. The rearrangement links TRBV6-1 to TRBJ1-2, with TRBD1 matching over 7 bases. Germline V gene lookup returns CDR1 MNHNS and CDR2 SASEGT. V shed 5 bases, J shed 5 bases, and the junction held 8 bases outside the gene matches. This CDR3 spans 14 amino acids. CDR3 sequence: CASSPTGSGYGYTF. The CDR3 nucleotides read TGTGCCAGCAGTCCGACAGGGTCGGGGTATGGCTACACCTTC.

This clone appeared a single time. The rearrangement uses TRBV14 and TRBJ1-2; TRBD1 is a possible D gene (5 bases). Germline V CDR1 and CDR2: SGHDN, FVKESK. The CDR3 has 16 amino acids. The V end was cut by 3 bases, the J end by 2 bases, with 16 bases between. The CDR3 region is CASSQVGTGKNYGYTF. The CDR3 nucleotides are TGTGCCAGCAGCCAGGTTGGGACCGGTAAAAACTATGGCTACACCTTC.

The genes are TRBV5-1 and TRBJ1-5; perhaps TRBD1 as D (5 bases). Per germline, CDR1 SGHRS and CDR2 YFSETQ. V lost 1 base and J lost 6, with 14 bases in between. This CDR3 contains 15 residues. CDR3 DNA: TGCGCCAGCAGCTTGAGAGGGGACGAAGGTCAGCCCCAGCATTTT. As protein: CASSLRGDEGQPQHF.

This rearrangement joins TRBV6-5 to TRBJ1-2; TRBD1 matches at 7 bases. J lost 7 bases, V lost 5 bases, and 10 bases had no gene match. The CDR3 sequence is 14 residues long. Per the germline V gene, CDR1 is MNHEY and CDR2 is SVGAGI. Here the CDR3 DNA reads TGTGCCAGCAGTGAAGTAAAGGGGGCGGGTGGCTACACCTTC. It yields the protein CASSEVKGAGGYTF.

This chain uses TRBV6-5 with TRBJ2-5; D is perhaps TRBD2 (7 bases). The V and J ends lost 0 bases and 5 bases respectively, with 13 bases between them. Germline V gives CDR1 MNHEY, CDR2 SVGAGI. This CDR3 has 15 amino acids. For the CDR3, the DNA is TGTGCCAGCAGTTACTCCCCCGGGGGGCGGGAGACCCAGTACTTC. Translated, it gives CASSYSPGGRETQYF.

The chain couples TRBV7-2 to TRBJ1-3, with a weak D call TRBD1 (5 bases). Germline CDR1 and CDR2: SGHTA and FQGNSA. V lost 2 bases and J 0 bases, leaving 11 bases between the germline ends. The CDR3 consists of 16 residues. CDR3 nucleotide sequence: TGTGCCAGCAGCTTAACGGCAGGGAGCTCTGGAAACACCATATATTTT. Translation: CASSLTAGSSGNTIYF. The complete variable domain, with remaining parts taken from reference TRBV7-2 and TRBJ1-3, reads GAGVSQSPSNKVTEKGKDVELRCDPISGHTALYWYRQSLGQGLEFLIYFQGNSAPDKSGLPSDRFSAERTGGSVSTLTIQRTQQEDSAVYLCASSLTAGSSGNTIYFGEGSWLTVV.

This chain links TRBV30 with TRBJ2-7, with 7 positions matching TRBD1. CDR1 GTSNPN and CDR2 SVGIG come from the germline V gene (reference sequence). The CDR3 covers 12 residues. V lost 4 bases, J lost 2 bases, and 2 bases stayed unmatched. This CDR3 is CAWNQGAYEQYF. Here the CDR3 DNA reads TGTGCCTGGAATCAGGGGGCCTACGAGCAGTACTTC.

This clone appeared once. This rearrangement joins TRBV6-5 to TRBJ2-2; the D is unclear. Trimming removed 1 base from V and 6 bases from J, with 12 bases in between. The CDR3 has 15 amino acids. Looked up from germline, CDR1 is MNHEY and CDR2 is SVGAGI. The CDR3 protein is CASSYYLNYAGELFF. In nucleotides, the CDR3 is TGTGCCAGCAGTTACTATCTAAATTATGCCGGGGAGCTGTTTTTT.

The chain joins TRBV4-3 to TRBJ2-2, with D tentatively TRBD1 or TRBD2 (7 bases each). The CDR3 sequence is 17 residues long. Germline values: CDR1 LGHNA, CDR2 YSLEER. V lost 1 base to trimming and J lost 7 bases, with 19 bases between them. In nucleotides, the CDR3 is TGCGCCAGCAGCCAAGGAAGGCGGAGCAGGGGGGGCGGGGAGCTGTTTTTT. Its protein is CASSQGRRSRGGGELFF.

The chain couples TRBV18 to TRBJ1-1; D is uncertain. The CDR3 has 14 amino acids. V was trimmed by 3 bases and J by 0 bases, leaving 8 bases between them. Germline loops: CDR1 KGHSH, CDR2 LQKENI. CDR3: CASSPGRLNTEAFF. The CDR3 DNA reads TGTGCCAGCTCACCGGGCAGGCTGAACACTGAAGCTTTCTTT. The full variable domain, with the rest looked up from reference TRBV18 and TRBJ1-1, is NAGVMQNPRHLVRRRGQEARLRCSPMKGHSHVYWYRQLPEEGLKFMVYLQKENIIDESGMPKERFSAEFPKEGPSILRIQQVVRGDSAAYFCASSPGRLNTEAFFGQGTRLTVV.

The chain recombines TRBV7-9 with TRBJ1-6; D might be TRBD1 (5 bases). There are 15 residues in the CDR3. V was trimmed by 0 bases and J by 8 bases, leaving 11 bases between them. Germline loops: CDR1 SEHNR, CDR2 FQNEAQ (reference sequence). The CDR3 sequence is CASSLARGRDSPLHF. The CDR3 bases are TGTGCCAGCAGCTTAGCGAGGGGCAGGGATTCACCCCTCCACTTT.

This sequence joins TRBV7-2 and TRBJ1-1; D possibly corresponds to TRBD1 (5 bases). Trimming stripped 3 bases from V and 2 bases from J, with 10 bases between. The germline gives CDR1 SGHTA, CDR2 FQGNSA. The CDR3 extends over 14 amino acids. The CDR3 spells CASSFQGSNTEAFF. CDR3 nucleotide sequence: TGTGCCAGCAGCTTCCAGGGTTCTAACACTGAAGCTTTCTTT.

The chain couples TRBV30 to TRBJ2-6; TRBD1 is a possible D gene (5 bases). The germline V gene has CDR1 GTSNPN and CDR2 SVGIG (reference sequence). This CDR3 region has 18 residues. The V gene lost 0 bases and the J gene lost 0 bases, with 15 bases spanning the gap. CDR3 protein: CAWSVLDTSSSGANVLTF. The CDR3 coding sequence is TGTGCCTGGAGTGTACTGGACACTTCGAGCTCTGGGGCCAACGTCCTGACTTTC.